One and the same sample provided the 5 T cell receptor beta chains below, sequenced in a study of prognosis after radiotherapy for stage I lung cancer. Genomic DNA yielded TCR beta CDR3, amplified by two-round multiplex PCR. The authors ran first-round PCR with primers specific to each TRBV and TRBJ gene. TCRdb fed the multiplex PCR reads into MiXCR, producing one record per CDR3 protein. This table has around 30,000 distinct CDR3 sequences, around a third appearing once. The sample was PBMCs, taken before or after stereotactic body radiation therapy (not recorded which). The receptors shown here come from a donor over 45 with non-small cell lung cancer.

The gene calls are TRBV6-1 and TRBJ1-2; 7 bases agree with TRBD1. CDR3 size: 16 residues. The germline V gene encodes CDR1 MNHNS and CDR2 SASEGT. The V gene end was trimmed by 1 base and the J gene end by 4 bases; junction bases not matched to a gene: 9. The CDR3 coding sequence is TGTGCCAGCAGTGAAGGTACAGGGGTTGTTATCTATGGCTACACCTTC. Translated: CASSEGTGVVIYGYTF.

This clonotype is categorized as medium-sized. This chain joins TRBV28 and TRBJ2-7, with 7 bases aligning to TRBD2. The germline gives CDR1 MDHEN, CDR2 SYDVKM. The CDR3 loop spans 17 amino acids. V lost 3 bases to trimming and J lost 4 bases; unmatched junction nucleotides: 15. CDR3 sequence reads: CASSLGSRTSFLYEQYF. CDR3 in DNA: TGTGCCAGCAGTTTGGGGAGCCGGACTAGTTTTTTATACGAGCAGTACTTC.

At least ten counts were recorded for this clonotype. The CDR3 here is CASSPGDYGYTF. The CDR3 nucleotides read TGTGCCAGCAGCCCCGGGGACTATGGCTACACCTTC. The chain links TRBV5-4 to TRBJ1-2, with D hard to call. The germline CDR1 and CDR2 sequences are SGHNT and YYREEE (reference sequence). V lost 4 bases, J lost 3 bases, and 7 bases lay in between. This CDR3 region has 12 residues. The full variable domain, rest sourced from reference TRBV5-4 and TRBJ1-2, is ETGVTQSPTHLIKTRGQQVTLRCSSQSGHNTVSWYQQALGQGPQFIFQYYREEENGRGNFPPRFSGLQFPNYSSELNVNALELDDSALYLCASSPGDYGYTFGSGTRLTVV.

This clonotype was seen repeatedly, ten times or more. The chain joins TRBV11-1 to TRBJ1-1; D is perhaps TRBD1 (5 bases). Germline V gene data show CDR1 as SGHAT and CDR2 as FQDESV (reference sequence). The CDR3 is made up of 17 amino acids. V was cut by 4 bases and J by 3 bases, with 21 bases left in between. This CDR3 is CASSSPRGPGLYTEAFF. The CDR3 nucleotides read TGTGCCAGCAGCTCTCCCCGAGGCCCGGGACTGTACACTGAAGCTTTCTTT.

The rearrangement links TRBV6-2 or TRBV6-3 to TRBJ2-1; possible D gene TRBD1, 6 bases. CDR1 is MNHEY, CDR2 SVGEGT, per germline. Trimming stripped 11 bases from V and 3 bases from J, with 11 bases between. The CDR3 spans 12 residues. Here the CDR3 DNA reads TGTGCCGTCCGGGACAACTACAATGAGCAGTTCTTC. Its protein is CAVRDNYNEQFF.